This is a list of T cell receptor beta chains from one sample in a study of T cells in Graves' hyperthyroidism and ophthalmopathy. TCRdb re-analysed the multiplex PCR reads in MiXCR, keeping a single row per CDR3 protein. In the table there are a few hundred thousand distinct CDR3 sequences, roughly 13% of which are singletons. The sequenced sample consisted of blood. Receptors originate from a man under 40 with Graves' hyperthyroidism that later progressed to Graves' ophthalmopathy. The CDR3 runs from the conserved cysteine through the conserved F or W. D genes are given only for firm matches. Rows give clone size only sometimes, using once, few, many, or a class for an expanded clone.

TRBV12-3/TRBV12-4	TRBJ1-5	many	NA	TGTGCCAGCAGTTCGGAGTCAGGGGTGCTCGGTCAGCCCCAGCATTTT	CASSSESGVLGQPQHF
TRBV5-5	TRBJ1-4	many	NA	TGTGCCAGCAGCTTGGTGGCAGACAATGAAAAACTGTTTTTT	CASSLVADNEKLFF
TRBV11-2	TRBJ2-1	many	NA	TGTGCCAGCAGCTTAGGGGGGAAGCAGTTCTTC	CASSLGGKQFF
TRBV10-3	TRBJ1-2	few	TRBD1	TGTGCCATCAGTGAACCATCCGGGACAGGGGGCGGAGGCTATGGCTACACCTTC	CAISEPSGTGGGGYGYTF
TRBV5-1	TRBJ2-2	NA	NA	TGCGCCAGCAGGCAACGGGAAACCGGGGAGCTGCTTTTT	CASRQRETGELLF
TRBV6-5	TRBJ1-1	many	NA	TGTGCCAGCAGTTACGTCAGGGGTGACACTGAAGCTTTCTTT	CASSYVRGDTEAFF
TRBV6-6	TRBJ1-1	NA	NA	TGTGCCAGCAGTTACTCGATGGCGCCGGGCCGTGAAGCTTTCTTT	CASSYSMAPGREAFF
TRBV2	TRBJ1-4	few	NA	TGTGCCAGCAGTGAAGTGGCGGGGGGCACTAATGAAAAACTGTTTTTT	CASSEVAGGTNEKLFF
TRBV12-3/TRBV12-4	TRBJ2-1	NA	TRBD2	TGTGCCAGCAAACTTAGCGGGGGGGACAATGAGCAGTTCTTC	CASKLSGGDNEQFF
TRBV5-5	TRBJ2-7	many	NA	TGTGCCAGCAGCTTGGTGGCAGGGTCCTACGAGCAGTACTTC	CASSLVAGSYEQYF
TRBV2	TRBJ1-1	many	NA	TGTGCCAGCAGAGGGATGAACACTGAAGCTTTCTTT	CASRGMNTEAFF
TRBV27	TRBJ2-3	NA	NA	TGTGCCAGCAGTTTATTAAGGGACACAGATACGCAGTATTTT	CASSLLRDTDTQYF
TRBV12-3/TRBV12-4	TRBJ2-2	many	TRBD1	TGTGCCAGCAGTTTGGTACAGGGGGCCGGGGAGCTGTTTTTT	CASSLVQGAGELFF
TRBV9	TRBJ2-1	NA	TRBD2	TGTGCCAGCGCCGGGACTAGCGGGGCCCACAATGAGCAGTTCTTC	CASAGTSGAHNEQFF
TRBV7-9	TRBJ2-1	many	NA	TGTGCCAGGGGGGCTGGGACTTCCTACAATGAGCAGTTCTTC	CARGAGTSYNEQFF
TRBV3-1	TRBJ2-1	few	NA	TGTGCCAGCAGCCAAGGGGGAGAAGGTGAGCAGTTCTTC	CASSQGGEGEQFF
TRBV5-1	TRBJ1-1	many	TRBD1	TGCGCCAGCAGCTTGCAGGGGACAGAAAGAAAGAACACTGAAGCTTTCTTT	CASSLQGTERKNTEAFF
TRBV6-1	TRBJ1-6	few	NA	TGTGCCAGCAAGGTCGAATCGATTGATTCACCCCTCCACTTT	CASKVESIDSPLHF
TRBV11-2	TRBJ2-7	NA	NA	TGTGCCAGCAGCCCGGATGCGATCAGACCGCCTGACGAGCAGTACTTC	CASSPDAIRPPDEQYF
TRBV20-1	TRBJ2-4	few	TRBD2	TGCAGTGCTAGAGACCCCCCCCCTTCGGGGGGGGTCAAAAACATTCAGTACTTC	CSARDPPPSGGVKNIQYF
TRBV3-1	TRBJ1-2	many	NA	TGTGCCAGCAGCCAAGAGGTAGTTAGGACGGACTACTATGGCTACACCTTC	CASSQEVVRTDYYGYTF
TRBV13	TRBJ2-5	many	TRBD2	TGTGCCAGCAGCGCGTCAGGACTAGCGGGGGGGTCGGAGACCCAGTACTTC	CASSASGLAGGSETQYF
TRBV5-1	TRBJ2-7	NA	NA	TGCGCCAGCAGCTTGGGGTCCAGCGGGCCCCCTCTCGAGCAGTACTTC	CASSLGSSGPPLEQYF
TRBV7-9	TRBJ1-1	many	NA	TGTGCCAGCAGCTTCGGTATTTCACCTGAAGCTTTCTTT	CASSFGISPEAFF
TRBV5-5	TRBJ1-5	NA	NA	TGTGCCAGCAGCTTGGGTCAGGCTAGGAATCAGCCCCAGCATTTT	CASSLGQARNQPQHF
TRBV20-1	TRBJ1-2	NA	NA	TGCAGTGCTACCGGGGACACCGGTAACTATGGCTACACCTTC	CSATGDTGNYGYTF
TRBV13	TRBJ2-2	many	NA	TGTGCCAGCAGCGTAACAGTTCGGGAGCTGTTTTTT	CASSVTVRELFF
TRBV12-3/TRBV12-4	TRBJ2-7	many	TRBD1	TGTGCCAGCAGTGCTACCTTAATAGGACAGGGGGCGAAGCAGTACTTC	CASSATLIGQGAKQYF
TRBV7-3	TRBJ2-7	few	NA	TGTGCCAGCAGCCCAAGTGTCGGGACACAATACTACGAGCAGTACTTC	CASSPSVGTQYYEQYF
TRBV5-4	TRBJ1-4	few	NA	TGTGCCAGCAGAGTGACGCCAACTAATGAAAAACTGTTTTTT	CASRVTPTNEKLFF
TRBV13	TRBJ2-5	NA	TRBD2	TGTGCCAGCAGCATACGGACTAGCGGGGGGTACATGGAGACCCAGTACTTC	CASSIRTSGGYMETQYF
TRBV5-5	TRBJ2-5	many	TRBD1	TGTGCCAGCAGTTTCCTTCGCTCCGGGACAGGGGAAGGAGAGACCCAGTACTTC	CASSFLRSGTGEGETQYF
TRBV28	TRBJ2-1	few	TRBD1	TGTGCCAGCAGTTCCGCCGGGACAGGGGGCCGGGATGAGCAGTTCTTC	CASSSAGTGGRDEQFF
TRBV27	TRBJ2-3	NA	NA	TGTGCCAGCAGTGACCCAGCGGCCATTTCCACAGATACGCAGTATTTT	CASSDPAAISTDTQYF
TRBV7-8	TRBJ2-3	many	NA	TGTGCCAGCAGCTTAGCTGGGGGACCCAGCACAGATACGCAGTATTTT	CASSLAGGPSTDTQYF